This T cell receptor beta chain was obtained from a study of CD8 T cells in ankylosing spondylitis. Study-level points and caveats: Made up of fewer than 10 highly homologous variants, a TCR beta motif appeared characteristic of ankylosing spondylitis blood. Earlier work had already found some motif variants in reactive arthritis synovial fluid and blood. Clones linked to disease were reported to show significant enrichment in matched ankylosing spondylitis synovial fluid. Relatively scarce in peripheral blood, disease-linked clones were CD8+.

This clonotype was detected a few times. As yet, its antigen is unknown. Germline V gene lookup returns CDR1 MNHNS and CDR2 SASEGT. This CDR3 contains 13 residues. V was cut by 0 bases and J by 10 bases, with 10 bases left in between. The authors made TCR beta libraries by quantitative 5'-RACE with molecular barcodes. TCRdb fed the 5' RACE reads into MiXCR, producing one record per CDR3 protein. The data hold some 800,000 distinct CDR3 sequences, with roughly 12% observed a single time. The sequencing sample was made of blood, either unsorted or a sorted T cell fraction (not recorded which). This sequence was found in a male donor with ankylosing spondylitis. The V and J genes are TRBV6-1 and TRBJ1-5; D gene uncertain. The CDR3 coding sequence is TGTGCCAGCAGTGAAGCAATCCATCGTCCCCAGCATTTT. Amino acid sequence: CASSEAIHRPQHF.